These T cell receptor beta chains were read from a single sample in a study of memory CD4+ T cells and cytomegalovirus serostatus. Clones were read by immunoSEQ multiplex PCR, and TCRdb kept only the in-frame ones, dropping some. The table records around 54,000 clones, just under 80% of them present only once. What was sequenced was memory CD4+ T cells from blood. The receptors come from an adult in good health and CMV-seronegative. The CDR3 runs from the conserved cysteine through the conserved F or W. The D gene is left open where the match is weak. Only part of the rows carry a size: once, few, many, or a class if the clone is expanded.

abundance	d_gene	v_gene	j_gene	CDR3aa	CDR3nt
few	.	TRBV5-1	TRBJ2-7	CASSRGHVEIYEQYF	TGCGCCAGCAGCCGGGGACATGTGGAAATCTACGAGCAGTACTTC
.	.	TRBV30	TRBJ1-6	CAWSEGHDSPLHF	TGTGCCTGGAGCGAGGGGCACGATTCACCCCTCCACTTT
once	TRBD1	TRBV28	TRBJ1-5	CASRAGTGPSHF	TGTGCCAGCAGGGCCGGGACAGGACCATCGCATTTT
.	.	TRBV5-1	TRBJ2-3	CASSLIGLALQSTDTQYF	TGCGCCAGCAGCTTGATCGGACTTGCCCTCCAAAGCACAGATACGCAGTATTTT
.	.	TRBV2	TRBJ2-3	CASTPQGLLNTDTQYF	TGTGCCAGCACCCCCCAGGGACTTCTAAACACAGATACGCAGTATTTT
.	TRBD2	TRBV15	TRBJ2-2	CATSRGLAGPNTGELFF	TGTGCCACCAGCAGGGGGCTAGCGGGGCCTAACACCGGGGAGCTGTTTTTT
few	TRBD1	TRBV6-1	TRBJ2-7	CASSPTGGFYEQYF	TGTGCCAGCAGTCCGACAGGGGGCTTCTACGAGCAGTACTTC
.	.	TRBV7-9	TRBJ2-7	CASSLHSYEQYF	TGTGCCAGCAGCCTCCACTCCTACGAGCAGTACTTC
.	TRBD2	TRBV2	TRBJ2-3	CASNPASGSPDTQYF	TGTGCCAGCAACCCAGCTAGCGGATCTCCAGATACGCAGTATTTT
.	.	TRBV7-8	TRBJ1-3	CASSPRLGDSGNTIYF	TGTGCCAGCAGCCCCCGATTGGGTGACTCTGGAAACACCATATATTTT
.	.	TRBV19	TRBJ2-1	CASSMDRSSYNEQFF	TGTGCCAGTAGTATGGACCGAAGCTCCTACAATGAGCAGTTCTTC
.	TRBD2	TRBV7-3	TRBJ2-5	CASSSGLAWGETQYF	TGTGCCAGCAGCTCAGGACTAGCCTGGGGGGAGACCCAGTACTTC
.	TRBD1	TRBV7-3	TRBJ2-2	CASRPPGQGPGELFF	TGTGCCAGCCGCCCCCCGGGACAGGGCCCCGGGGAGCTGTTTTTT
.	TRBD1	TRBV30	TRBJ1-5	CAWSVAGTGRNQPQHF	TGTGCCTGGAGTGTTGCCGGGACAGGGAGAAATCAGCCCCAGCATTTT
.	.	TRBV19	TRBJ2-7	CASSTSLSVPYEQYF	TGTGCCAGTAGTACCTCCCTATCGGTACCCTACGAGCAGTACTTC
.	.	TRBV30	TRBJ1-2	CAWSWGTLSANYGYTF	TGTGCCTGGAGTTGGGGGACACTAAGCGCTAACTATGGCTACACCTTC
.	.	TRBV28	TRBJ2-7	CASSLQEPNEQYF	TGTGCCAGCAGTTTACAAGAACCCAACGAGCAGTACTTC
.	TRBD1	TRBV27	TRBJ2-7	CASSFRGPSYEQYF	TGTGCCAGCAGTTTCAGGGGGCCCTCCTACGAGCAGTACTTC
.	.	TRBV28	TRBJ1-5	CASTPTLGRQPQHF	TGTGCCAGCACTCCCACGCTGGGGCGGCAGCCCCAGCATTTT
.	.	TRBV2	TRBJ2-1	CASKFEGPSNEQFF	TGTGCCAGCAAGTTCGAGGGACCGTCAAATGAACAGTTCTTC
few	TRBD2	TRBV11-1	TRBJ2-7	CASSLGSSGPYEQYF	TGTGCCAGCAGCTTAGGGTCTAGCGGTCCCTACGAGCAGTACTTC
.	.	TRBV2	TRBJ2-7	CASSPQRRHEQYF	TGTGCCAGCAGCCCACAGCGTCGCCACGAGCAGTACTTC
.	TRBD1	TRBV2	TRBJ2-5	CASRQGWETQYF	TGTGCCAGCAGACAGGGGTGGGAGACCCAGTACTTC
.	TRBD1	TRBV5-6	TRBJ2-1	CASSLSSTGSEFF	TGTGCCAGCAGCTTGTCATCGACAGGGTCAGAGTTCTTC
.	TRBD1	TRBV28	TRBJ2-3	CASNPRDRGLGTQYF	TGTGCCAGCAACCCGAGGGACAGGGGGCTGGGTACGCAGTATTTT
few	.	TRBV18	TRBJ2-7	CASSPSQNTYEQYF	TGTGCCAGCTCACCTTCACAGAATACCTACGAGCAGTACTTC
.	TRBD1	TRBV6-5	TRBJ2-2	CASGQGVGTGELFF	TGTGCCAGCGGACAGGGTGTAGGCACCGGGGAGCTGTTTTTT
.	.	TRBV2	TRBJ1-2	CASSDRNGRGYTF	TGTGCCAGCAGTGACAGGAATGGCCGCGGCTACACCTTC
few	TRBD1	TRBV7-2	TRBJ1-1	CASSSRQGAEAFF	TGTGCCAGCAGTTCGAGACAGGGGGCTGAAGCTTTCTTT
.	TRBD2	TRBV18	TRBJ2-1	CASSPLAGGVNEQFF	TGTGCCAGCTCACCTCTAGCGGGAGGCGTTAATGAGCAGTTCTTC
.	.	TRBV15	TRBJ1-4	CATSRDKQRTNEKLFF	TGTGCCACCAGCAGAGATAAGCAACGGACTAATGAAAAACTGTTTTTT
.	TRBD2	TRBV19	TRBJ2-3	CASSIRGGDTQYF	TGTGCCAGTAGTATCCGGGGGGGAGATACGCAGTATTTT
few	TRBD2	TRBV2	TRBJ2-7	CASSPTSGRTNEQYF	TGTGCCAGCAGCCCGACTAGCGGGAGAACGAACGAGCAGTACTTC
.	.	TRBV7-2	TRBJ1-5	CASSSFRVDQPQHF	TGTGCCAGCAGCTCGTTCAGGGTGGACCAGCCCCAGCATTTT
.	TRBD1	TRBV7-9	TRBJ1-4	CASSPGGRGVEKLFF	TGTGCCAGCAGCCCAGGGGGCAGGGGCGTTGAAAAACTGTTTTTT
.	TRBD2	TRBV5-6	TRBJ2-3	CASSSSGRALLADTQYF	TGTGCCAGCAGCTCCAGTGGGAGGGCCTTGCTGGCAGATACGCAGTATTTT
.	.	TRBV2	TRBJ2-2	CASSGQVGELFF	TGTGCCAGCAGTGGACAGGTCGGGGAGCTGTTTTTT
.	.	TRBV6-1	TRBJ2-2	CASRWEGELFF	TGTGCCAGCAGGTGGGAGGGGGAGCTGTTTTTT
.	TRBD1	TRBV30	TRBJ2-7	CAVGTGVYEQYF	TGTGCCGTCGGGACAGGGGTTTACGAGCAGTACTTC
.	TRBD2	TRBV19	TRBJ2-7	CASSRGGSSYEQYF	TGTGCCAGTAGCCGGGGGGGGAGCTCCTACGAGCAGTACTTC
.	.	TRBV7-9	TRBJ2-6	CAVQLGPGANVLTF	TGTGCCGTGCAGTTGGGGCCTGGGGCCAACGTCCTGACTTTC
.	.	TRBV5-1	TRBJ2-1	CASSFAPETEQFF	TGCGCCAGCAGCTTCGCCCCGGAGACGGAGCAGTTCTTC
.	TRBD2	TRBV7-2	TRBJ2-7	CASSPLAGVEQYF	TGTGCCAGCAGCCCACTAGCGGGAGTTGAGCAGTACTTC
.	.	TRBV7-6	TRBJ2-3	CASSLVGAGLVSDTQYF	TGTGCCAGCAGCTTAGTTGGGGCGGGCCTCGTATCAGATACGCAGTATTTT
.	TRBD1	TRBV25-1	TRBJ1-1	CASRRGVTEAFF	TGTGCCAGCCGCAGGGGGGTCACTGAAGCTTTCTTT